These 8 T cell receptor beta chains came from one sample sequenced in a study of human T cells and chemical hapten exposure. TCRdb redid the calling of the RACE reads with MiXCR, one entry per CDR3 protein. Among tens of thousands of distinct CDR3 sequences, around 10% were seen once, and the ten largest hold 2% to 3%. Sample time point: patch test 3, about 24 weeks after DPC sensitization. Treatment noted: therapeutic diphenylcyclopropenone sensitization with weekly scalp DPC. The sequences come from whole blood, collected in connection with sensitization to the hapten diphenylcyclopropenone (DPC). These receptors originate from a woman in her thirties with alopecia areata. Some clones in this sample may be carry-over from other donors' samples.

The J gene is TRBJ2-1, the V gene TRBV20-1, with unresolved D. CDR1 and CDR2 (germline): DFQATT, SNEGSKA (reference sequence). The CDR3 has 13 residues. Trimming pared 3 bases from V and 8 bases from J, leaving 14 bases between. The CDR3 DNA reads TGCAGTGCTAGCCACCCGGATGGGGATGAGCAGTTCTTC. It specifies CSASHPDGDEQFF.

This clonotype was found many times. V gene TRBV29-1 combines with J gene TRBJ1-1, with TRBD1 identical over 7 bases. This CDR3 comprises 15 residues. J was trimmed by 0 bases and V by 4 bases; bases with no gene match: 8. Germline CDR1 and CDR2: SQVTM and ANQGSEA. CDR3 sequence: CSVALSTGMNTEAFF. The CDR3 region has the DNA TGCAGCGTTGCCCTATCGACAGGGATGAACACTGAAGCTTTCTTT.

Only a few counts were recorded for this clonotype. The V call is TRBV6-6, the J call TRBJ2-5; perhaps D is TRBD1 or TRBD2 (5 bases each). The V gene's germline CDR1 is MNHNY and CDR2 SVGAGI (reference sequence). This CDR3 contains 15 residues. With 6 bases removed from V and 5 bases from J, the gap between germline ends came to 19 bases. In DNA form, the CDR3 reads TGTGCCAGCAGGCCGTGGGACCTCTCTGGGGAGACCCAGTACTTC. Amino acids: CASRPWDLSGETQYF.

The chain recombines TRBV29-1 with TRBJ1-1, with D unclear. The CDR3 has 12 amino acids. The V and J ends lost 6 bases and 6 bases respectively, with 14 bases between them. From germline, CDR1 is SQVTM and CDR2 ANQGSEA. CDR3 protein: CSVSIAHAEAFF. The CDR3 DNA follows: TGCAGCGTCTCGATTGCCCACGCTGAAGCTTTCTTT.

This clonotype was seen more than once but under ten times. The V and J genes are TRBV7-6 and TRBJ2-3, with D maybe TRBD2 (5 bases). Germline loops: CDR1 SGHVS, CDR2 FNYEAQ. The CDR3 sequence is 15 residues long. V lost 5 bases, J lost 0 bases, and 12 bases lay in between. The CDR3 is CASSTRGSSTDTQYF. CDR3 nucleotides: TGTGCCAGCAGCACCCGGGGTTCTAGCACAGATACGCAGTATTTT.

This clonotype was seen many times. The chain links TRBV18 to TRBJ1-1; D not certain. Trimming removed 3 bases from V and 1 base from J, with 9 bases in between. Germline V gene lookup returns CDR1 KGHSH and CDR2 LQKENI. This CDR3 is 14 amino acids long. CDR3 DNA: TGTGCCAGCTCACCGTCCCTCGAGAACACTGAAGCTTTCTTT. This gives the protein CASSPSLENTEAFF.

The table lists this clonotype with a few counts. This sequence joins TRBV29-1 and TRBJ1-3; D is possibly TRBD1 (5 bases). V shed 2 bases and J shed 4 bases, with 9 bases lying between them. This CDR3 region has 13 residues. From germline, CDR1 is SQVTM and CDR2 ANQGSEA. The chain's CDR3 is CSVESGLGNTIYF. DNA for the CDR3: TGCAGCGTTGAATCAGGGCTGGGAAACACCATATATTTT.

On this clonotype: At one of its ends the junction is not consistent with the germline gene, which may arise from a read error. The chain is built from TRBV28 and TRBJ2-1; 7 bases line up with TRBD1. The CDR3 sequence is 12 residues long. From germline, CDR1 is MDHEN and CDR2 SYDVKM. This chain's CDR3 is CASGTGDPNLVF. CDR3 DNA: TGTGCCAGCGGAACAGGGGACCCTAACCTGGTCTTC.